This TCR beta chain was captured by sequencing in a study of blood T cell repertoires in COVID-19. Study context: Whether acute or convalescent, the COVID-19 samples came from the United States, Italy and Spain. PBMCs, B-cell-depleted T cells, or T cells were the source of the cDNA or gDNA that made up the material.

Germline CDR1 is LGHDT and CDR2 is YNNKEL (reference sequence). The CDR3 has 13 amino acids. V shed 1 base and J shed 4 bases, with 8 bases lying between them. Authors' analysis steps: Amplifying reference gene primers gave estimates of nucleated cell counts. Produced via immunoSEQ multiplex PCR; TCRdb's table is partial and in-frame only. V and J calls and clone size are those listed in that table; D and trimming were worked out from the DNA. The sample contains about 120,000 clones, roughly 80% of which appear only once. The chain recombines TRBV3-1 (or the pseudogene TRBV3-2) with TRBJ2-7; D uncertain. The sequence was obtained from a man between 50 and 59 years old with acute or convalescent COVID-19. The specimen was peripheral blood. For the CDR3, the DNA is TGTGCCAGCAGCCAAGGATTAGCTTACGAGCAGTACTTC. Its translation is CASSQGLAYEQYF.